Sequencing of this TCR beta chain was carried out in a study of cytomegalovirus exposure and HLA in healthy donors. The PCR ran on 60 Vbeta and 13 Jbeta primers. The repertoire was sequenced with immunoSEQ multiplex PCR; TCRdb's copy has only in-frame clones and lacks some. This sample has 87,000 or so clones; roughly three quarters occur once, and the top ten carry 4.5% to 6%. Germline V gives CDR1 MNHNY, CDR2 SVGAGI (reference sequence). Trimming took 6 bases from V and 4 from J, leaving 13 bases between them. The CDR3 runs 14 residues. The V and J genes are TRBV6-6 and TRBJ1-3, with D hard to call. This receptor was taken from a woman aged 40 to 50 in good health and CMV-seronegative. The specimen was PBMCs. The CDR3 DNA reads TGTGCCAGCAGCAATACAGAGTCCGGAAACACCATATATTTT. Amino acid sequence: CASSNTESGNTIYF.